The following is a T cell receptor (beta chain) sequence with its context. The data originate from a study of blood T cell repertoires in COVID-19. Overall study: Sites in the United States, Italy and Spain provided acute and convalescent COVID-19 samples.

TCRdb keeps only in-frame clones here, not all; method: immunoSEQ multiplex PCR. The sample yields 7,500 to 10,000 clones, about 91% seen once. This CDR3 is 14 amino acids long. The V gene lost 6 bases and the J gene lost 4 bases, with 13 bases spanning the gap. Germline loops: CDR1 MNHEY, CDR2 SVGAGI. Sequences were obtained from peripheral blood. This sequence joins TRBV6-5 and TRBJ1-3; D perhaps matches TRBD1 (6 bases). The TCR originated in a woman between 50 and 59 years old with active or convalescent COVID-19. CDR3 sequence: CASSRTELGNTIYF. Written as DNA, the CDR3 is TGTGCCAGCAGCCGGACAGAGCTAGGAAACACCATATATTTT.